The 5 T cell receptor beta chains presented below share a single source sample, sequenced in a study of spatial heterogeneity in lung cancer. Study-wide results and limits: Higher tumor mutation counts went along with higher counts of expanded intratumoral alpha and beta TCRs.

Each CDR3 protein gets one entry after TCRdb re-called the 5' RACE reads with MiXCR. This sample has more than 10,000 distinct CDR3 sequences, with 9.5% to 15% found just once. Time point given: sample taken at primary tumor resection. For these TCRs, the target antigens are not known. Sample: lung tumor tissue, taken at surgery. These receptor sequences come from a male donor with early-stage non-small cell lung cancer.

This clonotype was detected a few times. The chain links TRBV19 to TRBJ2-2; D might be TRBD2 (6 bases). Trimming cost V 3 bases and J 4 bases, with 12 bases left between them. CDR1 is LNHDA and CDR2 is SQIVND in the germline V gene (reference sequence). There are 15 residues in the CDR3. The CDR3 DNA reads TGTGCCAGTAGTATCCGACGGAGGGGCACCGGGGAGCTGTTTTTT. Amino acids: CASSIRRRGTGELFF.

This clonotype occurred a few times. The J gene is TRBJ1-5, the V gene TRBV28; weak D call: TRBD1 (5 bases). The CDR3 sequence is 15 residues long. V dropped 8 bases and J dropped 4 bases, with 18 bases sitting between them. Germline CDR1 is MDHEN and CDR2 is SYDVKM. CDR3 sequence (DNA): TGTGCCAGCTTCGGACAAGGGGCGACTAATCAGCCCCAGCATTTT. This codes for CASFGQGATNQPQHF. Complete variable domain (other parts from reference TRBV28 and TRBJ1-5): DVKVTQSSRYLVKRTGEKVFLECVQDMDHENMFWYRQDPGLGLRLIYFSYDVKMKEKGDIPEGYSVSREKKERFSLILESASTNQTSMYLCASFGQGATNQPQHFGDGTRLSIL.

By share of the sample, this clonotype is medium-sized (0.01 to 0.1%). The CDR3 loop reads CASSWTSGGTYQETQYF. CDR3 coding DNA: TGTGCCAGCAGTTGGACTAGCGGGGGCACGTACCAAGAGACCCAGTACTTC. The gene calls are TRBV12-3 or TRBV12-4 and TRBJ2-5, with 13 bases that match TRBD2. This CDR3 region has 17 residues. The V segment lost 4 bases and the J segment 0 bases; nucleotides outside the gene matches: 5.

There are a few counts of this clonotype. This sequence joins TRBV5-1 and TRBJ1-1; D possibly corresponds to TRBD1 (5 bases). The CDR3 runs to 13 residues. From germline, CDR1 is SGHRS and CDR2 YFSETQ. V was pared by 2 bases and J by 1 base, with 6 bases between. The CDR3 bases are TGCGCCAGCAGCTTTGACAGGAACACTGAAGCTTTCTTT. Amino acids: CASSFDRNTEAFF.

CDR3 in amino acids: CASSFPEGYGYTF. The CDR3 bases are TGTGCCAGCAGCTTCCCCGAAGGCTATGGCTACACCTTC. The chain links TRBV28 to TRBJ1-2; D gene uncertain. CDR1 is MDHEN and CDR2 is SYDVKM in the germline V gene. This CDR3 has 13 amino acids. The V gene lost 6 bases and the J gene lost 4 bases, with 12 bases spanning the gap.